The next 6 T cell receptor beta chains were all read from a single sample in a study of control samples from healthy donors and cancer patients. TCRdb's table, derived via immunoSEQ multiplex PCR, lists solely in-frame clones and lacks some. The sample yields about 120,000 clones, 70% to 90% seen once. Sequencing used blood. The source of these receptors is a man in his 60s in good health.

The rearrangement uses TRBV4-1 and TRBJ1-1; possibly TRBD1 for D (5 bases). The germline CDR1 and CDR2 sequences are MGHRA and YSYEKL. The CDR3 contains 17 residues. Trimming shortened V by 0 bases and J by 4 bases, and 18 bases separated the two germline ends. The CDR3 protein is CASSQDGGGRTPTEAFF. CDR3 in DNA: TGCGCCAGCAGCCAAGATGGTGGGGGAAGGACTCCCACTGAAGCTTTCTTT.

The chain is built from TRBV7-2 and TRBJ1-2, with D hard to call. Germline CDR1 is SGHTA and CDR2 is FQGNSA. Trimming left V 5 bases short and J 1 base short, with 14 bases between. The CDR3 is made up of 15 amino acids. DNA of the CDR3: TGTGCCAGCAGCGCCGATACAGCAATTAACTATGGCTACACCTTC. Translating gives CASSADTAINYGYTF.

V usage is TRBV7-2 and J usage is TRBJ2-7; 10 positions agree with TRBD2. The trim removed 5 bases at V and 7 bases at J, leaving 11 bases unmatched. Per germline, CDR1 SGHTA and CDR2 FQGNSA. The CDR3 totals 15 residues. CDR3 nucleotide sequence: TGTGCCAGCAGCCCCCAGCGGGGGGGCCTGGAGGAGCAGTACTTC. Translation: CASSPQRGGLEEQYF.

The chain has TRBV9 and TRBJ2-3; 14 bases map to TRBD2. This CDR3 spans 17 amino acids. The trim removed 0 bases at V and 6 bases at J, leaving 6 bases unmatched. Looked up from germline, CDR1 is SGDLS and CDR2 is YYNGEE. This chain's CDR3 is CASSVGGLAGGKDTQYF. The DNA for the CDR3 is TGTGCCAGCAGCGTAGGAGGACTAGCGGGGGGTAAGGATACGCAGTATTTT.

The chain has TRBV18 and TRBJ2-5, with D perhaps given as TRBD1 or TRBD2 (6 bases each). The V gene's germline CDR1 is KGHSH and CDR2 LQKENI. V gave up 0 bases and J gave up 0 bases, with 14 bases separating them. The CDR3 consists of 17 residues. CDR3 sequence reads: CASSPPWGAQYQETQYF. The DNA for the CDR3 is TGTGCCAGCTCACCACCGTGGGGGGCCCAGTACCAAGAGACCCAGTACTTC.

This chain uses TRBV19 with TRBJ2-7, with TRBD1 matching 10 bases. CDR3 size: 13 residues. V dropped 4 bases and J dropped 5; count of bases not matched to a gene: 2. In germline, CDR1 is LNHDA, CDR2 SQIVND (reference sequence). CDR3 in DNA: TGTGCCAGTAGTAGGGACAGGGGAGACGAGCAGTACTTC. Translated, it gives CASSRDRGDEQYF.